This TCR beta chain was recorded in a study of T cell changes during pregnancy in multiple sclerosis. The CDR3 length is 18 residues. The junction had 7 bases not matched to a gene; V was cut back by 0 bases and J by 2 bases. Germline V gene lookup returns CDR1 LNHNV and CDR2 YYDKDF (reference sequence). Method: immunoSEQ multiplex PCR; TCRdb's copy keeps in-frame clones and lacks some. Of tens of thousands of clones listed, 75% to 90% are singletons. This clone was picked up one time. This chain connects TRBV15 to TRBJ2-1, with 10 bases lining up with TRBD2. The receptor comes from a female donor with multiple sclerosis, enrolled in a pregnancy study. Material: CD4+ T cells from peripheral blood mononuclear cells, obtained in the third trimester of pregnancy. The CDR3 sequence is CATSRDKASGGPYNEQFF. The CDR3 DNA sequence: TGTGCCACCAGCAGAGATAAGGCTAGCGGGGGCCCCTACAATGAGCAGTTCTTC.